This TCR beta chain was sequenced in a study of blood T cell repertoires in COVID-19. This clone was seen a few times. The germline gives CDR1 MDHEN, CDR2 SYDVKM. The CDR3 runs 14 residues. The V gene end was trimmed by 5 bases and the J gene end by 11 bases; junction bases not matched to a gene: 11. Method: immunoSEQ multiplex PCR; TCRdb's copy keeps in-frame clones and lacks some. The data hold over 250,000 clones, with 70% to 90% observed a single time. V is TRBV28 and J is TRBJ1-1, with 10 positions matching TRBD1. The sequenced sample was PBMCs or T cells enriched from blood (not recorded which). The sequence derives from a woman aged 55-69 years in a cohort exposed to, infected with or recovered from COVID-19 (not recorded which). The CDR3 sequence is CASSPPDRGDVAFF. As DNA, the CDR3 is TGTGCCAGCAGTCCCCCGGACAGGGGGGATGTCGCTTTCTTT.